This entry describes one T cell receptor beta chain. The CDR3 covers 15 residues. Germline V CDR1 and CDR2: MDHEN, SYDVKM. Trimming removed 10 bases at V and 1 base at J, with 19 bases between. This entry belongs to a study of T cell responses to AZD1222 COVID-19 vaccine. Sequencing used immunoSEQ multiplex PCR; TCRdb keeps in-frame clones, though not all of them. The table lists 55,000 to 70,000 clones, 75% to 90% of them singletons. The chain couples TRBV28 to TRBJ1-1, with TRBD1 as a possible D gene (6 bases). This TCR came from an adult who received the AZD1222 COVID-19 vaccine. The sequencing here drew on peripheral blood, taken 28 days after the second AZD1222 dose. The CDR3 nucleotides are TGTGCCACCCAACGTGGGGGGCGCGGGAACACTGAAGCTTTCTTT. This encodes CATQRGGRGNTEAFF.